This TCR beta chain emerged from a study of cytomegalovirus exposure and HLA in healthy donors. The overall study: Clustering assigned roughly 81% of the approximately 400 genotyped donors to the Caucasian-associated ancestry cluster. General study findings and limits: For TCR beta chains, V- and J-gene trimming was later linked to a missense DCLRE1C variant.

V lost 4 bases and J 0 bases, leaving 12 bases between the germline ends. CDR3 length: 15 residues. Germline CDR1 and CDR2: SGDLS and YYNGEE. About this clone itself: Its matching antigen is unknown.

Primers: 60 Vbeta forward and 13 Jbeta reverse. Only in-frame clones appear in the TCRdb table, and some are missing; sequencing was by immunoSEQ multiplex PCR. Altogether approximately 170,000 clones are present, around 75% being singletons, with the ten largest covering approximately 2%. Sequencing was performed on PBMCs. The gene calls are TRBV9 and TRBJ2-3; perhaps TRBD2 as D (6 bases). The source of this sequence is a human donor in good health. The CDR3 loop is CASSPPGLSTDTQYF. The CDR3 DNA reads TGTGCCAGCAGCCCTCCGGGACTGAGCACAGATACGCAGTATTTT. Variable domain in full (rest from reference TRBV9 and TRBJ2-3): DSGVTQTPKHLITATGQRVTLRCSPRSGDLSVYWYQQSLDQGLQFLIQYYNGEERAKGNILERFSAQQFPDLHSELNLSSLELGDSALYFCASSPPGLSTDTQYFGPGTRLTVL.